This TCR beta chain comes out of a study of blood T cell repertoires in COVID-19. Study information: Italy, Spain and the United States were the sources of the convalescent and acute COVID-19 samples.

Some clones are missing from TCRdb's copy, which holds only in-frame ones; the method was immunoSEQ multiplex PCR. This sample yields roughly 310,000 clones, of which around 90% are seen a single time; 2.5% to 3% belongs to the top ten. This CDR3 spans 13 amino acids. The V gene lost 6 bases and the J gene lost 6 bases, with 13 bases spanning the gap. This chain joins TRBV12-3 or TRBV12-4 and TRBJ2-3; no firm D call. The sequence was obtained from a young woman with COVID-19, enrolled during active disease. Sequencing was carried out using peripheral blood. The CDR3 DNA is TGTGCCAGCAGCTCCACTCGGTCGGATACGCAGTATTTT. Residues: CASSSTRSDTQYF.